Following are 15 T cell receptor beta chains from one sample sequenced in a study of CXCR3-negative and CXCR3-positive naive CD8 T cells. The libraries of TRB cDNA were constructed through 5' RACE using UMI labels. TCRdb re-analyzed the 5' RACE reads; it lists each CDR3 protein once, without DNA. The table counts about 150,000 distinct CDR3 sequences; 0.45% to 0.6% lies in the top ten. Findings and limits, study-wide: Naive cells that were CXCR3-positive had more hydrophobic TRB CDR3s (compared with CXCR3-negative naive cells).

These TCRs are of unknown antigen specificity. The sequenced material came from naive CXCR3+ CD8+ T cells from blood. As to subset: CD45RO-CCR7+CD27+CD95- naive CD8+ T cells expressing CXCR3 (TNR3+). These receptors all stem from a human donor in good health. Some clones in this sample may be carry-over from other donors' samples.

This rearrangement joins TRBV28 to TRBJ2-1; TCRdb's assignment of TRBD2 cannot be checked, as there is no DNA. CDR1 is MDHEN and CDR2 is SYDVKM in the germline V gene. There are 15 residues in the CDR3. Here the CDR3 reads CASSFSGEAYNEQFF.

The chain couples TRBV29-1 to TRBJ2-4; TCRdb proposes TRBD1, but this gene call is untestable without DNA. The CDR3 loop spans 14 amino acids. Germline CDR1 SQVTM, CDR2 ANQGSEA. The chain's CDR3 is CSVEWDAIQNIQYF.

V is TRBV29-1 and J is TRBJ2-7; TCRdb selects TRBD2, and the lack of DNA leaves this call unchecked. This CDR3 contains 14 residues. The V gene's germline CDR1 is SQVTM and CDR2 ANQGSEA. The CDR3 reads CSVEISGTFYEQYF.

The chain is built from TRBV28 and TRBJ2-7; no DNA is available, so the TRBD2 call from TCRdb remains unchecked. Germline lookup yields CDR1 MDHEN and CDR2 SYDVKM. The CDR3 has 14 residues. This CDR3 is CASSLSGTSDEQYF.

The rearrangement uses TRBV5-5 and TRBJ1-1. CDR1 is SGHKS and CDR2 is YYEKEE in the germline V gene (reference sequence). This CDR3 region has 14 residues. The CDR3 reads CASSFQGGNTEAFF.

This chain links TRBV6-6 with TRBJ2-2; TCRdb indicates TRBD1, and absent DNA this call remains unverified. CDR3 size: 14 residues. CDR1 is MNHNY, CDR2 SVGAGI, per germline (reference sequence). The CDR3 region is CASSPDTETGELFF.

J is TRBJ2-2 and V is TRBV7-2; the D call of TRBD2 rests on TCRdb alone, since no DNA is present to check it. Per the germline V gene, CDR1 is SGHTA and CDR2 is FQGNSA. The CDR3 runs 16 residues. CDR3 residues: CASSPFAGGHTGELFF.

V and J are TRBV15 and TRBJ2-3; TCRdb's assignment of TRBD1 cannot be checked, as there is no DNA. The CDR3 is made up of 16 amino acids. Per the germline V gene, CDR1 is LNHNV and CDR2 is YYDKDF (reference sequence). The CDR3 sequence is CATSIRTGGNTDTQYF. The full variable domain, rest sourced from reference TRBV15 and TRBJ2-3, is DAMVIQNPRYQVTQFGKPVTLSCSQTLNHNVMYWYQQKSSQAPKLLFHYYDKDFNNEADTPDNFQSRRPNTSFCFLDIRSPGLGDTAMYLCATSIRTGGNTDTQYFGPGTRLTVL.

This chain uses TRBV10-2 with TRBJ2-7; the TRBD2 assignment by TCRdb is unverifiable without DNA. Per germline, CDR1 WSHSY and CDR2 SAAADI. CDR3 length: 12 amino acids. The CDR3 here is CASTLAGVEQYF.

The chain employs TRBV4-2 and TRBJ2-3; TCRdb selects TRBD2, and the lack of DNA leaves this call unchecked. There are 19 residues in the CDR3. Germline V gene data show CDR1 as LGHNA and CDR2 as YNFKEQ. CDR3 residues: CASSQDSYGSGRTRDTQYF.

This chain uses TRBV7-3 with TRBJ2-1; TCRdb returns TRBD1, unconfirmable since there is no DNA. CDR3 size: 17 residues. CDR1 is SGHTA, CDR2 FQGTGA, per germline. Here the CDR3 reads CASSLRGGTSSYNEQFF. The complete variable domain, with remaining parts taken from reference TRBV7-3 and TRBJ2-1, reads GAGVSQTPSNKVTEKGKYVELRCDPISGHTALYWYRQSLGQGPEFLIYFQGTGAADDSGLPNDRFFAVRPEGSVSTLKIQRTERGDSAVYLCASSLRGGTSSYNEQFFGPGTRLTVL.

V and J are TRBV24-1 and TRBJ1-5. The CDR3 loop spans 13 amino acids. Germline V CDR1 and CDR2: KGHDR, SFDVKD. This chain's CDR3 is CATSVGRFTPQHF.

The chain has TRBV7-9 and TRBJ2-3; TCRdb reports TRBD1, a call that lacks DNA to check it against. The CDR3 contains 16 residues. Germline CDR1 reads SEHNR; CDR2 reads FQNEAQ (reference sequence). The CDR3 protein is CASSTSPGSSTDTQYF.

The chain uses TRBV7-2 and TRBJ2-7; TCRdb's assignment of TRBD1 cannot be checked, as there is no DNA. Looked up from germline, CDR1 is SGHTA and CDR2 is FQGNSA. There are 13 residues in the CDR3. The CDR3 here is CASRPGHSYEQYF. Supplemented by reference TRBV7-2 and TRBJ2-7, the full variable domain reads GAGVSQSPSNKVTEKGKDVELRCDPISGHTALYWYRQSLGQGLEFLIYFQGNSAPDKSGLPSDRFSAERTGGSVSTLTIQRTQQEDSAVYLCASRPGHSYEQYFGPGTRLTVT.

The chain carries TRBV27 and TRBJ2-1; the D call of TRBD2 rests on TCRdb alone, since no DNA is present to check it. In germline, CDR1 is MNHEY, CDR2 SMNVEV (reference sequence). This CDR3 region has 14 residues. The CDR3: CASSPRLAGHEQFF.